A selection of T cell receptor beta chains follows, all from one sample in a study of blood T cells in healthy people across ages. TCRdb reprocessed the 5' RACE reads via MiXCR and lists one record per CDR3 protein. The sample contains roughly 1 million distinct CDR3 sequences, 20% to 25% of which appear only once. The same sample was also used in a study of T cells of mothers and their children.

The source material was blood. The receptors stem from a girl aged 2 to 9 in good health. CDR3s include the opening cysteine and the closing phenylalanine or tryptophan. A D gene is named only where the DNA matches it firmly. The size entry is marked missing in some rows and otherwise reads once, few, many or a size class.

J | D | V | size | CDR3 | DNA
TRBJ2-1 | NA | TRBV2 | few | CASSGDLYNEQFF | TGTGCCAGCAGTGGGGACTTGTACAATGAGCAGTTCTTC
TRBJ2-1 | TRBD2 | TRBV28 | few | CASRTGGSSYNEQFF | TGTGCCAGCAGGACGGGCGGGAGCTCCTACAATGAGCAGTTCTTC
TRBJ1-2 | NA | TRBV6-5 | few | CASSYGEGLNRYTF | TGTGCCAGCAGTTATGGGGAGGGTTTGAATCGCTACACCTTC
TRBJ2-1 | NA | TRBV10-3 | NA | CAISDNLDNEQFF | TGTGCCATCAGTGACAACCTTGACAATGAGCAGTTCTTC
TRBJ2-5 | TRBD1 | TRBV15 | few | CATSTRDRAQETQYF | TGTGCCACCTCTACTCGGGACAGGGCGCAAGAGACCCAGTACTTC
TRBJ2-3 | NA | TRBV20-1 | few | CSARSTQRTDTQYF | TGCAGTGCTAGGTCGACCCAAAGGACAGATACGCAGTATTTT
TRBJ2-1 | TRBD1 | TRBV27 | few | CASRLTGGNEQFF | TGTGCCAGCCGATTGACAGGGGGCAATGAGCAGTTCTTC
TRBJ2-6 | NA | TRBV23-1 | NA | CARGGRTFSGANVLTF | TGCGCCAGAGGGGGACGTACTTTCTCTGGGGCCAACGTCCTGACTTTC
TRBJ1-2 | NA | TRBV20-1 | once | CSASGGADGYTF | TGCAGTGCGTCGGGGGGCGCCGATGGCTACACCTTC
TRBJ1-5 | TRBD1 | TRBV6-6 | NA | CASSAQGAGGQPQHF | TGTGCCAGCAGTGCTCAGGGGGCCGGTGGGCAGCCCCAGCATTTT
TRBJ2-6 | NA | TRBV7-9 | NA | CASSLGPERSGANVLTF | TGTGCCAGCAGCTTAGGACCAGAAAGGTCTGGGGCCAACGTCCTGACTTTC
TRBJ2-1 | NA | TRBV10-3 | NA | CASSGKFFYNEQFF | TGTGCCAGCTCAGGAAAGTTTTTCTACAATGAGCAGTTCTTC
TRBJ2-1 | NA | TRBV7-9 | NA | CASSLRGTPYSEQFF | TGTGCCAGCAGCTTAAGGGGCACCCCCTACAGTGAGCAGTTCTTC
TRBJ2-6 | NA | TRBV10-3 | few | CAISPTMGANVLTF | TGTGCCATCAGTCCAACGATGGGGGCCAACGTCCTGACTTTC
TRBJ2-3 | TRBD2 | TRBV15 | few | CATSSGGRTTSDTQYF | TGTGCCACCAGCAGTGGCGGGAGGACGACGTCAGATACGCAGTATTTT
TRBJ2-5 | TRBD2 | TRBV20-1 | NA | CSARELLARETQYF | TGCAGTGCTAGAGAACTACTAGCGAGAGAGACCCAGTACTTC
TRBJ1-2 | NA | TRBV7-9 | NA | CASSLMSSYGYTF | TGTGCCAGCAGCTTAATGTCCTCCTATGGCTACACCTTC
TRBJ2-4 | NA | TRBV7-8 | NA | CASTLSRNDIQYF | TGTGCCAGCACCCTTTCCAGGAACGACATTCAGTACTTC
TRBJ2-3 | TRBD2 | TRBV20-1 | few | CSAGSVGLAGELDTQYF | TGCAGTGCTGGCAGCGTAGGTCTAGCGGGAGAGCTAGATACGCAGTATTTT
TRBJ2-3 | NA | TRBV6-5 | NA | CASTSGRLDTQYF | TGTGCCAGCACCTCCGGTAGGCTGGATACGCAGTATTTT
TRBJ1-2 | NA | TRBV4-2 | few | CASSQLVGAGLRYYGYTF | TGTGCCAGCAGCCAACTTGTGGGCGCAGGCCTTCGCTACTATGGCTACACCTTC
TRBJ1-3 | TRBD1 | TRBV6-5 | few | CASSTTGGAGNTIYF | TGTGCCAGCAGCACGACAGGGGGAGCTGGAAACACCATATATTTT
TRBJ1-1 | NA | TRBV2 | NA | CASSAEILVSDTEAFF | TGTGCCAGCAGTGCCGAGATTTTGGTGAGTGACACTGAAGCTTTCTTT
TRBJ2-7 | NA | TRBV12-3/TRBV12-4 | NA | CASSLKGRHEQYF | TGTGCCAGCAGTTTGAAGGGTCGGCACGAGCAGTACTTC
TRBJ1-2 | NA | TRBV25-1 | few | CASSRNYGYTF | TGTGCCAGCAGCAGGAACTATGGCTACACCTTC
TRBJ2-5 | NA | TRBV7-9 | NA | CASSYATGEETQYF | TGTGCCAGCAGTTACGCCACCGGGGAAGAGACCCAGTACTTC
TRBJ2-1 | NA | TRBV5-6 | few | CAGSSGTPNEQFF | TGTGCCGGCAGCTCCGGGACTCCCAATGAGCAGTTCTTC
TRBJ2-7 | NA | TRBV10-3 | NA | CAANLRGLRFGEQYF | TGTGCCGCCAATCTACGGGGTCTCAGGTTCGGCGAGCAGTACTTC
TRBJ1-5 | TRBD1 | TRBV10-3 | few | CAIRGDSQGPQHF | TGTGCCATCAGGGGGGACAGTCAGGGGCCCCAGCATTTT
TRBJ1-2 | TRBD1 | TRBV12-3/TRBV12-4 | NA | CASSDFGQGINGYTF | TGTGCCAGCAGTGATTTCGGACAGGGGATCAATGGCTACACCTTC
TRBJ1-5 | TRBD1 | TRBV20-1 | NA | CSATPGTGGDNQPQHF | TGCAGTGCTACGCCCGGGACAGGGGGGGACAATCAGCCCCAGCATTTT
TRBJ2-1 | TRBD2 | TRBV6-5 | few | CASSYSSGRGYNEQFF | TGTGCCAGCAGTTACTCGAGCGGGAGGGGCTACAATGAGCAGTTCTTC
TRBJ2-1 | NA | TRBV2 | NA | CASAPGGGSYNEQFF | TGTGCCAGCGCACCAGGGGGGGGCTCCTACAATGAGCAGTTCTTC
TRBJ2-7 | NA | TRBV6-1 | NA | CASNSLTYEQYF | TGTGCCAGCAACTCCCTTACCTACGAGCAGTACTTC
TRBJ2-4 | TRBD2 | TRBV28 | NA | CASSLIFWGGTKNIQYF | TGTGCCAGCAGTTTAATCTTTTGGGGAGGGACCAAAAACATTCAGTACTTC
TRBJ2-6 | NA | TRBV3-1 | NA | CASSQDLEIPSSGANVLTF | TGTGCCAGCAGCCAAGATCTTGAAATCCCATCCTCTGGGGCCAACGTCCTGACTTTC
TRBJ1-4 | NA | TRBV5-5 | NA | CASSSPGLTDGNEKLFF | TGTGCCAGCAGCTCTCCGGGCCTCACGGACGGGAATGAAAAACTGTTTTTT
TRBJ2-3 | TRBD2 | TRBV5-1 | few | CASSYRLAGDADTQYF | TGCGCCAGCAGTTACCGACTAGCGGGAGACGCAGATACGCAGTATTTT
TRBJ1-2 | NA | TRBV4-1 | NA | CASSPQSGGNYGYTF | TGCGCCAGCAGCCCACAATCAGGAGGGAACTATGGCTACACCTTC
TRBJ1-1 | NA | TRBV6-5 | NA | CASSFEGVEMNTEAFF | TGTGCCAGCAGTTTCGAGGGGGTCGAGATGAACACTGAAGCTTTCTTT
TRBJ2-5 | NA | TRBV3-1 | NA | CASSDGLASQETQYF | TGTGCCAGCAGCGATGGCTTGGCGTCTCAAGAGACCCAGTACTTC
TRBJ2-5 | NA | TRBV28 | NA | CASSHLAPGETQYF | TGTGCCAGCAGCCACCTAGCCCCAGGGGAGACCCAGTACTTC
TRBJ1-5 | NA | TRBV12-3/TRBV12-4 | NA | CASTSRGELSQPQHF | TGTGCCAGCACCTCTAGGGGGGAATTGAGTCAGCCCCAGCATTTT
TRBJ2-5 | TRBD2 | TRBV11-2 | NA | CASRRTPGLAEETQYF | TGTGCCAGCAGGCGTACACCCGGACTAGCGGAAGAGACCCAGTACTTC
TRBJ2-2 | NA | TRBV12-5 | NA | CASGENLGQGNTGELFF | TGTGCTAGTGGTGAAAATCTCGGGCAGGGGAACACCGGGGAGCTGTTTTTT
TRBJ2-5 | NA | TRBV7-9 | few | CASSLGWDGQETQYF | TGTGCCAGCAGCTTAGGCTGGGACGGACAAGAGACCCAGTACTTC
TRBJ1-4 | NA | TRBV4-3 | NA | CASSQLKGATNEKLFF | TGCGCCAGCAGCCAACTTAAGGGTGCAACTAATGAAAAACTGTTTTTT
TRBJ2-7 | TRBD2 | TRBV28 | few | CASSYSYGTSNYEQYF | TGTGCCAGCAGCTATTCCTACGGGACTAGCAACTACGAGCAGTACTTC
TRBJ2-4 | NA | TRBV28 | NA | CASSLRQERYIQYF | TGTGCCAGCAGTTTGAGACAGGAGAGGTACATTCAGTACTTC
TRBJ1-4 | NA | TRBV29-1 | NA | CSAQTGLAEKLFF | TGCAGCGCCCAGACAGGTCTCGCTGAAAAACTGTTTTTT
TRBJ2-5 | NA | TRBV27 | NA | CASREGAWMETQYF | TGTGCCAGCAGAGAAGGGGCCTGGATGGAGACCCAGTACTTC
TRBJ1-5 | NA | TRBV3-1 | NA | CASSQDSNRGNQPQHF | TGTGCCAGCAGCCAAGACAGTAATCGGGGAAATCAGCCCCAGCATTTT
TRBJ2-1 | TRBD2 | TRBV6-4 | few | CASSDSSGGGGEQFF | TGTGCCAGCAGTGACTCCAGCGGGGGGGGTGGTGAGCAGTTCTTC
TRBJ2-7 | TRBD2 | TRBV28 | few | CASRTSGTSGSVEQYF | TGTGCCAGCAGGACCAGCGGGACTAGCGGGAGTGTCGAGCAGTACTTC